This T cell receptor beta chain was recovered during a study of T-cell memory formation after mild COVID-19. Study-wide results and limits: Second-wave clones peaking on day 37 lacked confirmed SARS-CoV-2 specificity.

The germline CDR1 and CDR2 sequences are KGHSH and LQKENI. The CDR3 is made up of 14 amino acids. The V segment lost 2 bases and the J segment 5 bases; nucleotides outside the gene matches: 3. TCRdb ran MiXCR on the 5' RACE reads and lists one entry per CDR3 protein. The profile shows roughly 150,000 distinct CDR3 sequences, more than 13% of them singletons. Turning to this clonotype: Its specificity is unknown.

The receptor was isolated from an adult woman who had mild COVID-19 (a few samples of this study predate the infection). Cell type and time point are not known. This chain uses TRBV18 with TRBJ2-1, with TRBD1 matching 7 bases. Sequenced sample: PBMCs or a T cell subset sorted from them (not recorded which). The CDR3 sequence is CASSPYTGDNEQFF. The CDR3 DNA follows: TGTGCCAGCTCACCATATACAGGGGACAATGAGCAGTTCTTC. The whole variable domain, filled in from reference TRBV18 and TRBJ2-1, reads NAGVMQNPRHLVRRRGQEARLRCSPMKGHSHVYWYRQLPEEGLKFMVYLQKENIIDESGMPKERFSAEFPKEGPSILRIQQVVRGDSAAYFCASSPYTGDNEQFFGPGTRLTVL.